What follows are 28 T cell receptor beta chains derived from one specimen sequenced in a study of T cell repertoires in cytomegalovirus infection. No antigens are known for them. TCRdb passed the reads through MiXCR, listing each CDR3 protein once. The sample shows fewer than 1,000,000 distinct CDR3 sequences, around 31% of them seen only once. Source: cultured CD8+ T cells from PBMCs, taken from culture after CMV antigen stimulation. These receptors were obtained from a human donor in good health (CMV status not recorded). Some clones in this sample may be carry-over from other donors' samples.

The chain has TRBV6-5 and TRBJ2-7, with no clear D. In germline, CDR1 is MNHEY, CDR2 SVGAGI. The V end lost 5 bases, the J end lost 0 bases, and 11 bases lay between the germline ends. This CDR3 spans 14 amino acids. The DNA of the CDR3 is TGTGCCAGCAGTCGACACCGTTCCTCCTACGAGCAGTACGTC. This codes for CASSRHRSSYEQYV.

This clonotype has a handful of counts. The chain uses TRBV12-3 or TRBV12-4 and TRBJ1-2; D gene ambiguous. This CDR3 has 14 residues. Trimming cost V 2 bases and J 3 bases, with 10 bases left between them. The chain's CDR3 is CASSLTGAYYGYTF. The CDR3 DNA reads as TGTGCCAGCAGTTTAACGGGCGCCTACTATGGCTACACCTTC.

This clonotype was seen a few times. The CDR3 region has the DNA TGTGCCAGCAGTGACGGGACAAAAGAGACCCAGTACTTC. Protein sequence: CASSDGTKETQYF. V is TRBV2 and J is TRBJ2-5, with TRBD1 as a possible D gene (6 bases). With 3 bases removed from V and 3 bases from J, the gap between germline ends came to 8 bases. CDR1 SNHLY and CDR2 FYNNEI come from the germline V gene. The CDR3 covers 13 residues.

This clonotype occurred a few times. The rearrangement links TRBV7-9 to TRBJ2-3, with D perhaps TRBD1 (6 bases). There are 18 residues in the CDR3. The V end was cut by 5 bases, the J end by 3 bases, with 24 bases between. The germline gives CDR1 SEHNR, CDR2 FQNEAQ (reference sequence). The CDR3 nucleotides read TGTGCCAGCAGCGGAGGACTCGGACCACGGACAGAAACAGATACGCAGTATTTT. Amino acids: CASSGGLGPRTETDTQYF. Looking up the rest from reference TRBV7-9 and TRBJ2-3 gives the full variable domain: DTGVSQNPRHKITKRGQNVTFRCDPISEHNRLYWYRQTLGQGPEFLTYFQNEAQLEKSRLLSDRFSAERPKGSFSTLEIQRTEQGDSAMYLCASSGGLGPRTETDTQYFGPGTRLTVL.

Turning to this clonotype: The conserved phenylalanine or tryptophan normally closing the CDR3 is absent here, so this likely arose from a read error. The CDR3 here is CASSSNDGTGDTTGELFS. DNA for the CDR3: TGTGCTAGCAGCTCGAACGACGGGACAGGGGATACCACCGGGGAGCTGTTTTCT. This sequence joins TRBV7-7 and TRBJ2-2, with 10 bases lining up with TRBD1. Germline values: CDR1 SSHAT, CDR2 FNYEAQ (reference sequence). This CDR3 is 18 amino acids long.

This clonotype was counted ten times or more. The chain combines TRBV7-9 with TRBJ1-3; D is undetermined. The V gene's germline CDR1 is SEHNR and CDR2 FQNEAQ (reference sequence). Deletions cut 0 bases from V and 7 bases from J, with 4 bases between. The CDR3 runs 12 residues. The CDR3 spells CASSLAGNTIYF. CDR3 nucleotide sequence: TGTGCCAGCAGCTTAGCAGGGAACACCATATATTTT.

This clonotype came up a few times. The genes are TRBV7-9 and TRBJ2-5, with D possibly TRBD1 on 6 matching bases. The CDR3 runs 15 residues. Looked up from germline, CDR1 is SEHNR and CDR2 is FQNEAQ (reference sequence). Trimming pared 2 bases from V and 0 bases from J, leaving 10 bases between. This CDR3 reads CASSLPQGYQETQYF. The CDR3 DNA is TGTGCCAGCAGCTTACCCCAGGGGTACCAAGAGACCCAGTACTTC.

The rearrangement uses TRBV5-4 and TRBJ2-6; D is unresolved. V gave up 9 bases and J gave up 2 bases, with 15 bases separating them. Germline CDR1 reads SGHNT; CDR2 reads YYREEE (reference sequence). The length of the CDR3 is 15 residues. The CDR3 loop reads CATDGPLTGANVLTF. CDR3 DNA sequence: TGTGCCACGGACGGACCTCTAACTGGGGCCAACGTCCTGACTTTC.

This clonotype was detected many times. The V call is TRBV4-3, the J call TRBJ2-5; no clear D gene. V was clipped by 5 bases and J by 2 bases, with 15 bases between them. CDR3 length: 15 amino acids. Germline-derived CDR1 and CDR2 are LGHNA and YSLEER. This CDR3 is CASSGRDSVQETQYF. CDR3 DNA: TGCGCCAGCAGCGGCCGAGACTCGGTTCAAGAGACCCAGTACTTC.

For the CDR3, the DNA is TGTGCCAGCAGGCAAGGACGGGATGTCAAAGAGACCCAGTACTTC. Translation gives CASRQGRDVKETQYF. The chain links TRBV28 to TRBJ2-5; tentative D call: TRBD2 (5 bases). This CDR3 region has 15 residues. Looked up from germline, CDR1 is MDHEN and CDR2 is SYDVKM. The V gene lost 6 bases and the J gene lost 3 bases, with 17 bases spanning the gap.

The chain couples TRBV7-9 to TRBJ2-1; D possibly uses TRBD1 or TRBD2 (5 bases each). This CDR3 spans 15 amino acids. The germline V gene encodes CDR1 SEHNR and CDR2 FQNEAQ (reference sequence). With 10 bases removed from V and 4 bases from J, the gap between germline ends came to 20 bases. This CDR3 reads CATSGPQRGYNEQFF. The CDR3 DNA reads as TGTGCCACATCGGGTCCCCAGAGGGGTTACAATGAGCAGTTCTTC.

The CDR3 DNA reads as TGCGCCAGCAGCGTTGGGGACAGAACTTACGAGCAGTACTTC. It encodes CASSVGDRTYEQYF. This chain connects TRBV5-1 to TRBJ2-7; 7 nucleotides align to TRBD1. CDR3 length: 14 amino acids. The junction had 8 bases not matched to a gene; V was cut back by 4 bases and J by 4 bases. Germline V gene lookup returns CDR1 SGHRS and CDR2 YFSETQ.

This clonotype was seen more than once but under ten times. The CDR3 loop is CASAGEPSTDTQYF. CDR3 coding DNA: TGTGCCAGCGCGGGGGAACCTAGCACAGATACGCAGTATTTT. The rearrangement links TRBV12-3 or TRBV12-4 to TRBJ2-3; 7 bases align to TRBD2. CDR3 length: 14 amino acids. Trimming removed 8 bases from V and 0 bases from J; junction bases left unmatched: 5.

The chain combines TRBV6-7 with TRBJ1-5; D is unresolved. TRBV6-7 is sorted into the ORF group, with uncertain function. V was shortened by 7 bases and J by 4 bases, with 23 bases between the two germline ends. The CDR3 spans 17 residues. The CDR3 sequence: CASITLVSLFGNQPQHF. The CDR3, as DNA: TGTGCCAGCATTACCCTGGTCAGTCTGTTTGGGAATCAGCCCCAGCATTTT.

As regards this clonotype: A much larger clone differs by one base, so this may be a read error. The J gene is TRBJ2-4, the V gene TRBV14; tentatively, D is TRBD1 or TRBD2 (5 bases each). The CDR3 is 16 amino acids. Germline CDR1 is SGHDN and CDR2 is FVKESK. The CDR3 coding sequence is TGTGCCAGCAGCCAAGGAGGGGATAAGCTAAAAAACATTCAGCACTTC. This gives the protein CASSQGGDKLKNIQHF. The full variable domain, rest sourced from reference TRBV14 and TRBJ2-4, is EAGVTQFPSHSVIEKGQTVTLRCDPISGHDNLYWYRRVMGKEIKFLLHFVKESKQDESGMPNNRFLAERTGGTYSTLKVQPAELEDSGVYFCASSQGGDKLKNIQHFGAGTRLSVL.

This chain links TRBV19 with TRBJ1-1; 8 nucleotides align to TRBD1. Trimming removed 8 bases from V and 1 base from J; junction bases left unmatched: 3. The length of the CDR3 is 13 residues. Germline assignment: CDR1 LNHDA and CDR2 SQIVND (reference sequence). The CDR3 DNA follows: TGTGCCAGTGCACAGGGGGGGAACACTGAAGCTTTCTTT. Its protein product is CASAQGGNTEAFF.

As concerns this clonotype: This may come from a read error, since a much larger clone is one base off. This rearrangement joins TRBV7-2 to TRBJ2-1, with TRBD1 identical over 7 bases. The CDR3 sequence is 15 residues long. CDR1 is SGHTA and CDR2 is FQGNSA in the germline V gene. The CDR3 loop reads CGTVYSGTEYNEQFF. For the CDR3, the DNA is TGTGGCACCGTATACTCCGGGACAGAGTACAATGAGCAGTTCTTC.

The sample holds many counts of this clonotype. J is TRBJ1-2 and V is TRBV7-9; 7 bases match TRBD1. The V gene end was trimmed by 4 bases and the J gene end by 7 bases; junction bases not matched to a gene: 21. The CDR3 runs 18 residues. CDR1 and CDR2 (germline): SEHNR, FQNEAQ (reference sequence). CDR3 region: CASSSTELTGPLPGGYTF. In DNA form, the CDR3 reads TGTGCCAGCAGCTCCACGGAATTGACAGGGCCTCTTCCGGGTGGCTACACCTTC.

The chain is built from TRBV6-1 and TRBJ1-4; D gene unclear. The CDR3 consists of 15 residues. Deletions cut 1 base from V and 8 bases from J, with 14 bases between. Germline V gene lookup returns CDR1 MNHNS and CDR2 SASEGT. CDR3 sequence: CASSEGPGEREKLFF. The CDR3 DNA reads as TGTGCCAGCAGTGAAGGACCTGGGGAGAGGGAAAAACTGTTTTTT.

This clonotype was seen a single time. The gene calls are TRBV5-4 and TRBJ2-3, with a tentative D call TRBD2 (6 bases). V gave up 0 bases and J gave up 0 bases, with 14 bases separating them. The CDR3 runs to 17 residues. Germline V gene sequence: CDR1 SGHNT, CDR2 YYREEE (reference sequence). CDR3 protein: CASSLEFSGTSTDTQYF. The DNA of the CDR3 is TGTGCCAGCAGCTTGGAATTTAGCGGCACTAGCACAGATACGCAGTATTTT.

The rearrangement joins TRBV5-6 to TRBJ1-4; possibly TRBD1 for D (5 bases). Looked up from germline, CDR1 is SGHDT and CDR2 is YYEEEE. The CDR3 length is 13 residues. The ends were cut back, 0 bases at V and 10 bases at J, with 10 bases in the middle. The CDR3 bases are TGTGCCAGCAGCTTGGGGAGAGGGGCAAAACTGTTTTTT. Its translation is CASSLGRGAKLFF.

This clonotype was counted between two and nine times. The junction shows a germline mismatch at one end, possibly a read error. The CDR3 is CANSLAWGGDTQYF. CDR3 sequence (DNA): TGTGCCAACAGCTTAGCTTGGGGCGGAGATACGCAGTATTTT. V gene TRBV7-6 combines with J gene TRBJ2-3; possible D gene TRBD1, 5 bases. The CDR3 has 14 residues. Germline V gene data show CDR1 as SGHVS and CDR2 as FNYEAQ.

Worth noting for this clonotype: The CDR3 end shows no conserved phenylalanine or tryptophan, and so a read error is likely. This chain joins TRBV18 and TRBJ2-7; D is unresolved. The CDR3 runs 14 residues. From germline, CDR1 is KGHSH and CDR2 LQKENI. Trimming left V 0 bases short and J 6 bases short, with 12 bases between. CDR3 in DNA: TGTGCCAGCTCACCACCGATAGATCCTGCCGAGCAGTACTAC. This encodes CASSPPIDPAEQYY.

The gene calls are TRBV7-9 and TRBJ2-1; D perhaps matches TRBD2 (7 bases). CDR3 size: 14 residues. V was trimmed by 1 base and J by 13 bases, leaving 17 bases between them. In germline, CDR1 is SEHNR, CDR2 FQNEAQ (reference sequence). CDR3 DNA: TGTGCCAGCAGCTTAGTGTTAGGGGGGGCTGATCAGTTCTTC. Translation gives CASSLVLGGADQFF.

The chain links TRBV27 to TRBJ1-5, with 7 bases lining up with TRBD1. The V and J ends lost 6 bases and 6 bases, in that order; junction bases with no gene match: 5. Germline V gives CDR1 MNHEY, CDR2 SMNVEV (reference sequence). The CDR3 extends over 13 amino acids. This chain's CDR3 is CASRPRGAQPQHF. The CDR3 nucleotides read TGTGCCAGCAGGCCCAGGGGGGCTCAGCCCCAGCATTTT.

This clonotype was counted at least ten times. The chain joins TRBV6-2 or TRBV6-3 to TRBJ2-3, with 9 bases fitting TRBD1. The germline CDR1 and CDR2 sequences are MNHEY and SVGEGT. V was pared by 6 bases and J by 5 bases, with 9 bases of the junction left unmatched. This CDR3 is built from 15 residues. CDR3 region: CASSRDRVRGDTQYF. CDR3 nucleotide sequence: TGTGCCAGCAGCCGGGACAGGGTTCGGGGAGATACGCAGTATTTT.

There are a few counts of this clonotype. The chain carries TRBV10-2 and TRBJ2-5; perhaps D is TRBD1 or TRBD2 (5 bases each). V gave up 3 bases and J gave up 5 bases, with 10 bases separating them. The germline V gene has CDR1 WSHSY and CDR2 SAAADI. The CDR3 runs to 13 residues. The CDR3 DNA reads TGCGCCAGCAGTGAAGGGACCGTGGAGACCCAGTACTTC. Translating gives CASSEGTVETQYF.

There are a few counts of this clonotype. This chain links TRBV7-9 with TRBJ1-2; D remains unclear. The CDR3 covers 15 residues. Trimming left V 0 bases short and J 6 bases short, with 14 bases between. Germline V CDR1 and CDR2: SEHNR, FQNEAQ (reference sequence). The CDR3 here is CASSLAFRTDDGYTF. CDR3 sequence (DNA): TGTGCCAGCAGCTTAGCCTTCCGGACGGATGATGGCTACACCTTC.